This passage covers 32 T cell receptor beta chains from one sample sequenced in a study of Tregs in tolerant kidney transplant recipients. Sequenced by immunoSEQ multiplex PCR; TCRdb stores in-frame clones only, minus some. This table has under 300,000 clones, more than 65% appearing once. Sequenced sample: CD4+ T cells from blood. The receptors stem from a human donor in good health.

A single count supports this clone. The chain has TRBV19 and TRBJ2-5; 12 nucleotides line up with TRBD2. CDR1 and CDR2 (germline): LNHDA, SQIVND (reference sequence). The CDR3 consists of 13 residues. The ends lost 6 bases at V and 4 bases at J; junction bases unmatched: 0. CDR3 sequence reads: CASRLAGGETQYF. The DNA for the CDR3 is TGTGCCAGTAGACTAGCGGGAGGAGAGACCCAGTACTTC.

This sequence joins TRBV5-6 and TRBJ2-2, with 7 bases lining up with TRBD1. Losses at the gene ends were 4 bases for V and 1 base for J; bases not matched to a gene: 13. CDR3 size: 18 residues. CDR1 SGHDT and CDR2 YYEEEE come from the germline V gene. The CDR3 DNA follows: TGTGCCAGCAGCGGACAGGCCTTTTACTCCCGGAACACCGGGGAGCTGTTTTTT. Protein sequence: CASSGQAFYSRNTGELFF.

The rearrangement uses TRBV7-9 and TRBJ2-1, with 9 positions matching TRBD2. The CDR3 is 17 amino acids. The junction had 8 bases not matched to a gene; V was cut back by 5 bases and J by 0 bases. CDR1 is SEHNR, CDR2 FQNEAQ, per germline (reference sequence). CDR3 DNA sequence: TGTGCCAGCAGCCCCCCTTATAGCGGGAGCTCCTACAATGAGCAGTTCTTC. Its translation is CASSPPYSGSSYNEQFF.

This clone was picked up one time. This sequence joins TRBV18 and TRBJ2-6; no reliable D call. The CDR3 consists of 16 residues. Germline V gives CDR1 KGHSH, CDR2 LQKENI. V was trimmed by 2 bases and J by 0 bases, leaving 8 bases between them. The CDR3 is CASSPVESSGANVLTF. CDR3 sequence (DNA): TGTGCCAGCTCACCAGTGGAAAGCTCTGGGGCCAACGTCCTGACTTTC.

V and J are TRBV9 and TRBJ2-5; no clear D. Trimming took 3 bases from V and 2 from J, leaving 5 bases between them. Per the germline V gene, CDR1 is SGDLS and CDR2 is YYNGEE. The CDR3 spans 12 residues. This CDR3 reads CASSASQETQYF. The CDR3 nucleotides read TGTGCCAGCAGCGCTTCTCAAGAGACCCAGTACTTC.

The V call is TRBV5-4, the J call TRBJ2-3, with 13 bases matching TRBD2. This CDR3 is 17 amino acids long. Looked up from germline, CDR1 is SGHNT and CDR2 is YYREEE (reference sequence). J lost 5 bases, V lost 4 bases, and 10 bases had no gene match. The CDR3 loop is CASSRAGTSGKLDTQYF. The CDR3 DNA sequence: TGTGCCAGCAGCCGCGCCGGGACTAGCGGGAAGCTAGATACGCAGTATTTT. Drawing the rest from reference TRBV5-4 and TRBJ2-3, the complete variable domain is ETGVTQSPTHLIKTRGQQVTLRCSSQSGHNTVSWYQQALGQGPQFIFQYYREEENGRGNFPPRFSGLQFPNYSSELNVNALELDDSALYLCASSRAGTSGKLDTQYFGPGTRLTVL.

The chain links TRBV28 to TRBJ2-3, with D perhaps assigned TRBD1 or TRBD2 (5 bases each). Trimming cost V 7 bases and J 4 bases, with 21 bases left between them. Germline-derived CDR1 and CDR2 are MDHEN and SYDVKM. CDR3 length: 16 residues. The CDR3 DNA reads as TGTGCCAGCACCTACTACGGGACCGACAAATCAGATACGCAGTATTTT. This translates into CASTYYGTDKSDTQYF.

In regard to this clone: Within the sample, other DNA sequences also encode this same CDR3. The CDR3 bases are TGCGCCAGCAGCTTGGAACAGGGGGAAGCTTTCTTT. Translating gives CASSLEQGEAFF. V gene TRBV5-1 combines with J gene TRBJ1-1, with 7 bases matching TRBD1. The CDR3 runs 12 residues. The germline gives CDR1 SGHRS, CDR2 YFSETQ. With 0 bases clipped from V and 8 bases from J, the junction kept 1 base outside the gene matches.

This chain links TRBV11-2 with TRBJ2-5; 9 positions match TRBD1. The last part of the DNA fits TRBJ2-7 better; the J call may be wrong. The CDR3 length is 15 residues. Germline V gives CDR1 SGHAT, CDR2 FQNNGV. CDR3 in amino acids: CASSSIRDRAYEQYF. CDR3 DNA: TGTGCCAGCAGCTCGATCCGGGACAGGGCCTACGAGCAGTACTTC.

The J gene is TRBJ1-2, the V gene TRBV13; possibly TRBD1 for D (6 bases). Per the germline V gene, CDR1 is PRHDT and CDR2 is FYEKMQ (reference sequence). The V end lost 4 bases, the J end lost 0 bases, and 15 bases lay between the germline ends. The length of the CDR3 is 16 residues. CDR3 in amino acids: CASSSLDRPANYGYTF. DNA for the CDR3: TGTGCCAGCAGCTCCTTGGACAGACCAGCTAACTATGGCTACACCTTC.

In the case of this clone: Other nucleotide sequences in the sample specify the same CDR3. The chain recombines TRBV18 with TRBJ2-5; D possibly corresponds to TRBD1 (6 bases). Germline V gene data show CDR1 as KGHSH and CDR2 as LQKENI. V lost 3 bases to trimming and J lost 5 bases, with 10 bases between them. This CDR3 has 13 residues. This CDR3 is CASSPTGQETQYF. DNA of the CDR3: TGTGCCAGCTCACCTACAGGGCAGGAGACCCAGTACTTC.

This chain links TRBV4-1 with TRBJ1-1, with TRBD1 identical over 7 bases. V trimming: 1 base; J trimming: 1 base; junction bases outside the gene matches: 12. Germline loops: CDR1 MGHRA, CDR2 YSYEKL. The CDR3 has 18 residues. The CDR3 here is CASSQGPSTGTTNTEAFF. For the CDR3, the DNA is TGCGCCAGCAGCCAAGGACCATCGACAGGGACCACGAACACTGAAGCTTTCTTT.

In its sample, this clone was seen once. The CDR3 coding sequence is TGTGCCAGCAGTTATCCGAAAGGGGGCCAAGAGACCCAGTACTTC. It encodes CASSYPKGGQETQYF. The chain employs TRBV6-6 and TRBJ2-5; possible D gene TRBD1, 6 bases. The CDR3 is made up of 15 amino acids. Trimming took off 3 bases at V and 1 base at J, with 12 bases between the two ends. Germline CDR1 is MNHNY and CDR2 is SVGAGI (reference sequence).

The chain has TRBV5-8 and TRBJ2-2; 12 positions match TRBD2. CDR3 length: 18 residues. V was pared by 4 bases and J by 5 bases, with 12 bases of the junction left unmatched. Looked up from germline, CDR1 is SGHTS and CDR2 is YDEGEE. CDR3 sequence reads: CASSTRLAGAWVTGELFF. The CDR3 DNA sequence: TGTGCCAGCAGCACCAGACTAGCGGGAGCCTGGGTAACCGGGGAGCTGTTTTTT. The full variable domain, rest sourced from reference TRBV5-8 and TRBJ2-2, is EAGVTQSPTHLIKTRGQQATLRCSPISGHTSVYWYQQALGLGLQFLLWYDEGEERNRGNFPPRFSGRQFPNYSSELNVNALELEDSALYLCASSTRLAGAWVTGELFFGEGSRLTVL.

In its sample, this clone was seen once. The chain joins TRBV21-1 to TRBJ2-1; TRBD2, the table's D call, was not compared with the DNA. TRBV21-1 constitutes a pseudogene. The CDR3 spans 13 residues. CDR3: CAPGGALLHEQFF. The CDR3 DNA sequence: TGTGCCCCGGGGGGAGCCCTGCTGCATGAGCAGTTCTTC.

The chain recombines TRBV7-9 with TRBJ2-1, with D maybe TRBD2 (5 bases). Germline assignment: CDR1 SEHNR and CDR2 FQNEAQ (reference sequence). The germline V and J ends were trimmed by 2 bases and 9 bases, with 11 bases remaining between them. This CDR3 has 13 residues. The DNA for the CDR3 is TGTGCCAGCAGCTTATTCGGAAGCGGTGAGCAGTTCTTC. Amino acid sequence: CASSLFGSGEQFF.

J is TRBJ2-1 and V is TRBV20-1; D unclear. Trimming removed 3 bases at V and 7 bases at J, with 7 bases between. The CDR3 spans 11 residues. The V gene's germline CDR1 is DFQATT and CDR2 SNEGSKA (reference sequence). CDR3 sequence (DNA): TGCAGTGCTAGGACTTCGAATGAGCAGTTCTTC. The encoded protein is CSARTSNEQFF.

The chain uses TRBV30 and TRBJ2-1; 11 bases map to TRBD1. V lost 3 bases, J lost 6 bases, and 13 bases stayed unmatched. The CDR3 consists of 17 residues. Germline lookup yields CDR1 GTSNPN and CDR2 SVGIG (reference sequence). The CDR3 is CAWSRTGGVWAGNEQFF. CDR3 sequence (DNA): TGTGCCTGGAGCCGGACAGGGGGCGTTTGGGCCGGCAATGAGCAGTTCTTC.

V is TRBV18 and J is TRBJ2-7; the D gene is possibly TRBD2 (5 bases). Germline lookup yields CDR1 KGHSH and CDR2 LQKENI. Trimming stripped 2 bases from V and 5 bases from J, with 7 bases between. The CDR3 extends over 12 amino acids. Written as DNA, the CDR3 is TGTGCCAGCTCACCAGGGCGGGACGAGCAGTACTTC. As protein: CASSPGRDEQYF.

This sequence joins TRBV6-6 and TRBJ2-1; 8 bases map to TRBD1. The CDR3 spans 15 residues. The V segment lost 2 bases and the J segment 6 bases; nucleotides outside the gene matches: 6. CDR1 is MNHNY and CDR2 is SVGAGI in the germline V gene (reference sequence). The CDR3 protein is CASSYAQGAANEQFF. The DNA of the CDR3 is TGTGCCAGCAGTTACGCCCAGGGGGCGGCCAATGAGCAGTTCTTC.

This CDR3 reads CASSSGTSGQETQYF. The CDR3, as DNA: TGCGCCAGCAGCTCCGGGACTAGCGGCCAAGAGACCCAGTACTTC. J is TRBJ2-5 and V is TRBV10-1; 11 nucleotides match TRBD2. The CDR3 is 15 residues long. J lost 1 base, V lost 6 bases, and 4 bases had no gene match. Germline CDR1 WNHNN, CDR2 SYGVQD (reference sequence).

The V call is TRBV4-2, the J call TRBJ2-3; D gene unclear. Germline V gene lookup returns CDR1 LGHNA and CDR2 YNFKEQ. The CDR3 is 17 amino acids. Trimming removed 8 bases from V and 0 bases from J, with 21 bases in between. CDR3 protein: CASARPNGGSSTDTQYF. Written as DNA, the CDR3 is TGTGCCAGCGCCCGCCCGAACGGCGGATCGAGCACAGATACGCAGTATTTT.

V is TRBV5-1 and J is TRBJ2-2; D remains unclear. V lost 6 bases and J lost 3, with 12 bases in between. CDR1 is SGHRS and CDR2 is YFSETQ in the germline V gene. This CDR3 spans 14 amino acids. The CDR3 region is CASTNRRYTGELFF. In DNA, the CDR3 is TGCGCCAGCACCAACAGACGTTACACCGGGGAGCTGTTTTTT.

V usage is TRBV7-9 and J usage is TRBJ2-4; 7 bases agree with TRBD2. The J segment lost 11 bases and the V segment lost 2 bases, leaving 9 bases of the junction unmatched. The CDR3 loop spans 14 amino acids. The V gene's germline CDR1 is SEHNR and CDR2 FQNEAQ (reference sequence). The CDR3 loop is CASSLRGRDLVQYF. As DNA, the CDR3 is TGTGCCAGCAGCTTAAGAGGGAGGGATCTCGTTCAGTACTTC.

The chain is built from TRBV7-2 and TRBJ1-1; 8 bases agree with TRBD1. CDR3 length equals 14 residues. Trimming removed 4 bases from V and 6 bases from J; junction bases left unmatched: 7. In germline, CDR1 is SGHTA, CDR2 FQGNSA. CDR3: CASSSRQGPPEAFF. As DNA, the CDR3 is TGTGCCAGCAGCTCCCGACAGGGGCCACCTGAAGCTTTCTTT.

This chain uses TRBV7-9 with TRBJ1-2, with 9 nucleotides matching TRBD1. The CDR3 runs 14 residues. V gave up 10 bases and J gave up 7 bases; unmatched junction bases: 13. Germline V gene sequence: CDR1 SEHNR, CDR2 FQNEAQ (reference sequence). The chain's CDR3 is CATTRDRALFGYTF. CDR3 DNA sequence: TGTGCCACAACCCGGGACAGGGCGTTGTTTGGCTACACCTTC.

V usage is TRBV25-1 and J usage is TRBJ1-2; 7 bases match TRBD1. The CDR3 is 17 residues long. Germline-derived CDR1 and CDR2 are MGHDK and SYGVNS. V shed 6 bases, J shed 3 bases, and the junction held 16 bases outside the gene matches. CDR3: CASRARGRGSDYYGYTF. The CDR3 region has the DNA TGTGCCAGCAGAGCCAGGGGCAGGGGGTCGGACTACTATGGCTACACCTTC.

V and J are TRBV2 and TRBJ1-5; 8 positions match TRBD1. After removal of 5 bases from V and 5 bases from J, the junction contained 2 bases not matched to a gene. CDR1 is SNHLY and CDR2 is FYNNEI in the germline V gene. The CDR3 has 13 residues. The CDR3 sequence is CASSQQGDQPQHF. CDR3 nucleotide sequence: TGTGCCAGCAGTCAACAGGGGGATCAGCCCCAGCATTTT. The entire variable domain, with the rest obtained from reference TRBV2 and TRBJ1-5, is as follows: EPEVTQTPSHQVTQMGQEVILRCVPISNHLYFYWYRQILGQKVEFLVSFYNNEISEKSEIFDDQFSVERPDGSNFTLKIRSTKLEDSAMYFCASSQQGDQPQHFGDGTRLSIL.

The chain carries TRBV5-1 and TRBJ2-6, with D perhaps assigned TRBD1 or TRBD2 (5 bases each). From germline, CDR1 is SGHRS and CDR2 YFSETQ. V dropped 0 bases and J dropped 2 bases, with 15 bases sitting between them. The CDR3 is made up of 18 amino acids. The CDR3 spells CASSLAGFSGPGANVLTF. Here the CDR3 DNA reads TGCGCCAGCAGCTTGGCCGGTTTCTCGGGGCCTGGGGCCAACGTCCTGACTTTC.

The rearrangement uses TRBV9 and TRBJ1-2, with D unclear. V gave up 4 bases and J gave up 3 bases, with 16 bases separating them. The CDR3 runs 15 residues. Germline V lookup: CDR1 SGDLS, CDR2 YYNGEE. This CDR3 reads CASSQGLKDHYGYTF. The DNA of the CDR3 is TGTGCCAGCAGCCAAGGACTTAAAGACCACTATGGCTACACCTTC.

This clone was found a few times. V and J are TRBV30 and TRBJ1-1, with D possibly being TRBD1 (6 bases). V was trimmed by 2 bases and J by 2 bases, leaving 12 bases between them. CDR3 length equals 14 residues. Germline values: CDR1 GTSNPN, CDR2 SVGIG (reference sequence). The CDR3 loop is CAWSIGRGNTEAFF. CDR3 DNA: TGTGCCTGGAGTATCGGCAGGGGCAACACTGAAGCTTTCTTT.

The V and J genes are TRBV5-6 and TRBJ2-7; D possibly corresponds to TRBD1 (6 bases). The length of the CDR3 is 15 residues. In germline, CDR1 is SGHDT, CDR2 YYEEEE. V lost 0 bases, J lost 2 bases, and 12 bases lay in between. This CDR3 reads CASSLEPTGTYEQYF. The CDR3 DNA is TGTGCCAGCAGCTTGGAACCGACAGGAACCTACGAGCAGTACTTC.